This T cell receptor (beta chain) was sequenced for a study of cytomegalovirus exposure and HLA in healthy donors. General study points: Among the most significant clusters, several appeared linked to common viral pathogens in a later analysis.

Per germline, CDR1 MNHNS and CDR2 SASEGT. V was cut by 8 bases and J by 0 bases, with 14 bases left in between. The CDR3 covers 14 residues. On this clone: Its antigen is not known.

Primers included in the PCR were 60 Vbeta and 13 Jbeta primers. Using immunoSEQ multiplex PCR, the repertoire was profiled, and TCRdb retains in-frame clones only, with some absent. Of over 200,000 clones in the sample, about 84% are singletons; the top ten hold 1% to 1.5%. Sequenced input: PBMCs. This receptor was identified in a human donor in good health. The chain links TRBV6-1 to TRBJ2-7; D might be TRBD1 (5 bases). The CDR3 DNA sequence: TGTGCCAGCGCAAAAGGGGCCGGCTCCTACGAGCAGTACTTC. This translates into CASAKGAGSYEQYF.